The clone carrying this T cell receptor beta chain was seen just once. The repertoire was sequenced with immunoSEQ multiplex PCR; TCRdb's copy has only in-frame clones and lacks some. This sample yields more than 100,000 clones, of which 84% are seen a single time; 9.5% to 15% belongs to the top ten. This sample was taken from a study of blood T cell repertoires in COVID-19. V was clipped by 6 bases and J by 3 bases, with 14 bases between them. Germline V lookup: CDR1 SGHAT, CDR2 FQNNGV. This CDR3 is 15 amino acids long. The sample consisted of peripheral blood. The chain uses TRBV11-2 and TRBJ2-2; D may be TRBD1 (6 bases). This clonotype was obtained from a woman aged 25 to 39 who had recovered from COVID-19. CDR3 amino acids: CASRRRGRDTGELFF. The CDR3 DNA sequence: TGTGCCAGCAGGAGAAGGGGGAGAGACACCGGGGAGCTGTTTTTT.